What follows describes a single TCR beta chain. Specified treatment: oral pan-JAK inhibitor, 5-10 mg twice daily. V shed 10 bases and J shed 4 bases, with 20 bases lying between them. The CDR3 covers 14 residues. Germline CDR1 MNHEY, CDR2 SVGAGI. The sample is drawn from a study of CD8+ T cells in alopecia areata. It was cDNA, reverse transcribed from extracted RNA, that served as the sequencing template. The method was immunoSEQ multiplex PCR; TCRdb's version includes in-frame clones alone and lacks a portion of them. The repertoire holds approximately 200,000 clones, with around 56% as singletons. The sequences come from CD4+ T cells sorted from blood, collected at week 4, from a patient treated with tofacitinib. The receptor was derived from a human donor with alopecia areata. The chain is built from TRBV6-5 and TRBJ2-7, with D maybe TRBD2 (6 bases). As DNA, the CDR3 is TGTGCCACCCTGGGGGGTTCCCCGAAATACGAGCAGTACTTC. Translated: CATLGGSPKYEQYF.